The source of this T cell receptor beta chain is a study of Graves' ophthalmopathy and Graves' hyperthyroidism. Study-level results: Most expanded clonotypes from thyroid (those above 0.001 frequency) were also found in blood.

This clonotype was detected many times. Its antigen is unknown. As the template, RNA transcripts were used to amplify TCR beta CDR3 regions. Second-round multiplex PCR came after a first-round RT-PCR that employed HTBI primers. MiXCR was run by TCRdb on the multiplex PCR reads, yielding one entry per CDR3 protein. The sample has approximately 150,000 distinct CDR3 sequences, roughly 36% seen once. V gave up 0 bases and J gave up 2 bases, with 9 bases separating them. This CDR3 has 14 residues. Per germline, CDR1 SGHKS and CDR2 YYEKEE (reference sequence). Sequences were obtained from peripheral blood. V gene TRBV5-5 combines with J gene TRBJ2-7; a possible D gene is TRBD1 (5 bases). The TCR originated in a young man with Graves' ophthalmopathy. CDR3 amino acids: CASSLGGTAYEQYF. In DNA, the CDR3 is TGTGCCAGCAGCTTGGGGGGCACAGCCTACGAGCAGTACTTC.